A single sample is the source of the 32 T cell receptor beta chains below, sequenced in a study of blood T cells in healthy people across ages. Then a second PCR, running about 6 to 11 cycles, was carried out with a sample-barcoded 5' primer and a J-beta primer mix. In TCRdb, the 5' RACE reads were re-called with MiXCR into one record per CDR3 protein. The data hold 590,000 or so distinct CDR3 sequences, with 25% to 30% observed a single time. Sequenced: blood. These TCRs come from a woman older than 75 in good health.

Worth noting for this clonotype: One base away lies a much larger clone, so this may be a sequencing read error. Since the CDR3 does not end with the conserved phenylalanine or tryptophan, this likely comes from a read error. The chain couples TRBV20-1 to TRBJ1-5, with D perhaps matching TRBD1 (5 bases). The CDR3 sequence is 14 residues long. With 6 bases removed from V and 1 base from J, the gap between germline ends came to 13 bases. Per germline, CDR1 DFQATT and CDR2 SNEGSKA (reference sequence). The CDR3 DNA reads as TGCAGTGCCAGAACAGGTGTAAGCAATCAGCCCCAGCATTGT. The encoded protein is CSARTGVSNQPQHC.

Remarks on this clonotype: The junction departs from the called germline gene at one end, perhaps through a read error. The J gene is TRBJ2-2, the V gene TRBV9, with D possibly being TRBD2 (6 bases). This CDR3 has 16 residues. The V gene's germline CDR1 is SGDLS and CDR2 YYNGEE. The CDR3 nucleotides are TGTACCAGCAGCAACCGCCTCGCGGGGCCCACCGGGGAGCTGTTTTTT. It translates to CTSSNRLAGPTGELFF.

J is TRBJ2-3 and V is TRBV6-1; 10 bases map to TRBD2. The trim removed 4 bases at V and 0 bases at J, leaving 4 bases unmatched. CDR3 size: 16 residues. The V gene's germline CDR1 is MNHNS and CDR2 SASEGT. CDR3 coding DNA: TGTGCCAGCAGTGCTAGCGGGGGCCTTAGCACAGATACGCAGTATTTT. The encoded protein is CASSASGGLSTDTQYF.

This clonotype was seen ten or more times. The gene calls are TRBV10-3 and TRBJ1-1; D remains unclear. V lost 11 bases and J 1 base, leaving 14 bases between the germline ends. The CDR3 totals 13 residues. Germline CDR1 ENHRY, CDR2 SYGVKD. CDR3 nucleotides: TGTGCCGCGGCAAGGAAAGGGAACACTGAAGCTTTCTTT. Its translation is CAAARKGNTEAFF.

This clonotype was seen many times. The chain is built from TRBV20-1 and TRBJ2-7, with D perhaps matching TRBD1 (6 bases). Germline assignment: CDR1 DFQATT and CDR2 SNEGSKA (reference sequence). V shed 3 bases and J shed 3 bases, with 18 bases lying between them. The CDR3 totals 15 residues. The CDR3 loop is CSASGAGVHVYEQYF. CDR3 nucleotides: TGCAGTGCTAGTGGGGCAGGGGTACACGTCTACGAGCAGTACTTC.

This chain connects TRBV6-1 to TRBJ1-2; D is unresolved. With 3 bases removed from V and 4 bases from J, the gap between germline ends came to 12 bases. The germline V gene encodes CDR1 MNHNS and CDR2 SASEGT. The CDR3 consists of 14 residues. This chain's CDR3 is CASSDRRRVYGYTF. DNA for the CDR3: TGTGCCAGCAGTGACCGGAGAAGAGTCTATGGCTACACCTTC.

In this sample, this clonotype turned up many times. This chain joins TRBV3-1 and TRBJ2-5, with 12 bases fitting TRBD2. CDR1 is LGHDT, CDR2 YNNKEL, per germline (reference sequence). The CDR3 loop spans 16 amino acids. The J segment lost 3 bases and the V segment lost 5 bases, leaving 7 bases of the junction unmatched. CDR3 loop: CASSLRLAGEKETQYF. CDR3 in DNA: TGTGCCAGCAGCTTAAGACTAGCGGGGGAGAAAGAGACCCAGTACTTC.

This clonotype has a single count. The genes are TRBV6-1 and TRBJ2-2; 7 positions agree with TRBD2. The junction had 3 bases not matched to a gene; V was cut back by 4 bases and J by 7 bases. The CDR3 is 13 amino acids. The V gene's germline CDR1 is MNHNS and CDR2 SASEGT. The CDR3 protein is CASSGTRNGELFF. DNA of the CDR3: TGTGCCAGCAGTGGGACTAGAAACGGGGAGCTGTTTTTT.

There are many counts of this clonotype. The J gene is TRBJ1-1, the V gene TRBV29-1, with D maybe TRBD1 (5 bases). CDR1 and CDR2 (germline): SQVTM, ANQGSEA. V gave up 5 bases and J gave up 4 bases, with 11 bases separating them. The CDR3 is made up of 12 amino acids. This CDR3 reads CSVNQGFTEAFF. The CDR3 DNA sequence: TGCAGCGTTAACCAGGGATTCACTGAAGCTTTCTTT.

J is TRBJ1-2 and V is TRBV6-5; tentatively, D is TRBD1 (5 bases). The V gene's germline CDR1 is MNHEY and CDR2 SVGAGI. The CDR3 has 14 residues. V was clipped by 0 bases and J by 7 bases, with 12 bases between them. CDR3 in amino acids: CASSYSEGQGGYTF. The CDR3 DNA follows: TGTGCCAGCAGTTACTCGGAGGGGCAGGGTGGCTACACCTTC.

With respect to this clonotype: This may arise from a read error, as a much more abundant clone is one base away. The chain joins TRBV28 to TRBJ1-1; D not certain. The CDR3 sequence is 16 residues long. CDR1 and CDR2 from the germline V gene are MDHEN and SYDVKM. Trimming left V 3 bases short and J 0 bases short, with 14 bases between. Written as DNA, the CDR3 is TGTGCCAGCAGTTTGATAGGGCCCGAGATGAACACTGAAGCTTTCTTT. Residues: CASSLIGPEMNTEAFF.

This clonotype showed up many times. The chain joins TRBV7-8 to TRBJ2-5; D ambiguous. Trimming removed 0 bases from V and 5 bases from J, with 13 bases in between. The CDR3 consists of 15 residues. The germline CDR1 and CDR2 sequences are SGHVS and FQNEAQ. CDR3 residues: CASSLAPVVSETQYF. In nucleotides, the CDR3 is TGTGCCAGCAGCTTAGCTCCGGTGGTTTCCGAGACCCAGTACTTC.

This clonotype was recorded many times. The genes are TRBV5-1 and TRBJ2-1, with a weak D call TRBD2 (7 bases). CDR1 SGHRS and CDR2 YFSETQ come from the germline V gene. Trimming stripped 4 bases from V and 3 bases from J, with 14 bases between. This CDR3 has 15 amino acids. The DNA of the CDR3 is TGCGCCAGCAGCAAGGCAGGGGACTACTACAATGAGCAGTTCTTC. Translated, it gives CASSKAGDYYNEQFF.

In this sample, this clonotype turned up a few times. DNA for the CDR3: TGTGCCAGCAGTTTTGACATCTCTGGAAACACCATATATTTT. Translated: CASSFDISGNTIYF. This chain links TRBV12-3 or TRBV12-4 with TRBJ1-3; D remains ambiguous. CDR3 length equals 14 residues. V lost 3 bases and J 0 bases, leaving 6 bases between the germline ends.

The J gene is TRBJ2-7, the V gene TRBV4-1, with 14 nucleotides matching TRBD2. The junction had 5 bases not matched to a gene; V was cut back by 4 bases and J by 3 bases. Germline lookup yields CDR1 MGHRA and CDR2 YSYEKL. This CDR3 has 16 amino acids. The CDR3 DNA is TGCGCCAGCAGCCGAGGACTAGCGGGAGGTTTCTACGAGCAGTACTTC. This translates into CASSRGLAGGFYEQYF.

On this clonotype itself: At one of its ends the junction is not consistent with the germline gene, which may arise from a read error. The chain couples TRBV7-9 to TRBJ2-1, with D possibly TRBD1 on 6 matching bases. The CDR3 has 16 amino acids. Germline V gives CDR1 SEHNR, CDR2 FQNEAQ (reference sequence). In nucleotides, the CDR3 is TGTGCCAGCACCCACTCCAACAGGGCGACCCGGAATGACCAGTTCTTC. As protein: CASTHSNRATRNDQFF.

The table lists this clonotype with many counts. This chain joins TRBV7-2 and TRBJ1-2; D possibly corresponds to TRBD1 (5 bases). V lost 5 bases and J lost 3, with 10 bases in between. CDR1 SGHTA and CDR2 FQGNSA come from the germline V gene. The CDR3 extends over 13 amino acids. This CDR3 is CASSGFRDYGYTF. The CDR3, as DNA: TGTGCCAGCAGCGGGTTCAGGGACTATGGCTACACCTTC.

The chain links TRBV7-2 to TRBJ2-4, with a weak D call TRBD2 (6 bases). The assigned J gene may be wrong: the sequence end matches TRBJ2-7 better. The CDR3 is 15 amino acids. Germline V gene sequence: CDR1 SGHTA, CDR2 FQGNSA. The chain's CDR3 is CASSYPGDPFYEQYF. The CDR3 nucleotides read TGTGCCAGCAGTTACCCGGGAGACCCTTTCTACGAGCAGTACTTC.

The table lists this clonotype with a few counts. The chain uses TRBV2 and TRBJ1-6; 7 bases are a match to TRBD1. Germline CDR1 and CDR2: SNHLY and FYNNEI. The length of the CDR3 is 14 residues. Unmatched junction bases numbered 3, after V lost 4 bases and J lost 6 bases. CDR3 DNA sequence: TGTGCCAGCAGTGGACAGGGACTTAATTCACCCCTCCACTTT. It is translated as CASSGQGLNSPLHF.

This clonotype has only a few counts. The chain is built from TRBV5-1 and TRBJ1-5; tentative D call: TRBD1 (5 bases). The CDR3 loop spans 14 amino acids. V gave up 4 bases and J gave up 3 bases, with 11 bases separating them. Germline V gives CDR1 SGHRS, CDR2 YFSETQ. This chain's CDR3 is CASSPDSDNQPQHF. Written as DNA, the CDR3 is TGCGCCAGCAGCCCCGACAGCGACAATCAGCCCCAGCATTTT.

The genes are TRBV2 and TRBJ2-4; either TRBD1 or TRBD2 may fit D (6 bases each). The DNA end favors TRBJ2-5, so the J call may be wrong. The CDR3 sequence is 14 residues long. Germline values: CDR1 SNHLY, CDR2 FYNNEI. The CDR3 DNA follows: TGTGCCAGCAGATACTCGGGGGCTCAAGAGACCCAGTACTTC. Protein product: CASRYSGAQETQYF.

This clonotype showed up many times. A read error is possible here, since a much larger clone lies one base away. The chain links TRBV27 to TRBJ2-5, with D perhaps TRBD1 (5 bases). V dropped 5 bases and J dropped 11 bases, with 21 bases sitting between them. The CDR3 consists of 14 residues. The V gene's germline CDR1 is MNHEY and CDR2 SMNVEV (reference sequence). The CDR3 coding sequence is TGTGCCAGCAGTCTAAACCGACTGGACAATGAGCAGTACTTC. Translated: CASSLNRLDNEQYF.

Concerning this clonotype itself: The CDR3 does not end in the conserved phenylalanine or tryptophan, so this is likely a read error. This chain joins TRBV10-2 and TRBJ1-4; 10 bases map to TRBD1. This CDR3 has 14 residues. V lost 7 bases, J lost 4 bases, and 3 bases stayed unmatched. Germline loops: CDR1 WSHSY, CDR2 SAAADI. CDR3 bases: TGCGCCAGCATAGGGACAGGGGATAATGAAAAACTGTTTTGT. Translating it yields CASIGTGDNEKLFC.

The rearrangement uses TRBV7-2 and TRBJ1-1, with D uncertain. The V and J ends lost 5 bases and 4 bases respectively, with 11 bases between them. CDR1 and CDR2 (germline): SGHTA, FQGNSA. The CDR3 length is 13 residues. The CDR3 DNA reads TGTGCCAGCAGCCTTACATTTGGCACTGAAGCTTTCTTT. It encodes CASSLTFGTEAFF.

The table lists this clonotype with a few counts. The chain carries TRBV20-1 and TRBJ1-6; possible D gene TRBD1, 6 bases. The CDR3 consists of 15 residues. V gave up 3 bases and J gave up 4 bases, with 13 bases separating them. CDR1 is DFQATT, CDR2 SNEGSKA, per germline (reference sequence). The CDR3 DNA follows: TGCAGTGCTAGGTGGACAGTCTTGTATAATTCACCCCTCCACTTT. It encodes CSARWTVLYNSPLHF.

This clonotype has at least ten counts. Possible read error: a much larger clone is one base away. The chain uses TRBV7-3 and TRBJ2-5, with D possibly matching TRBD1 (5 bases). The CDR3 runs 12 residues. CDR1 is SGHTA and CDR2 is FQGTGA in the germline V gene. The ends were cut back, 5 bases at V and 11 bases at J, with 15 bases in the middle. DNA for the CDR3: TGTGCCAGCAGCCCCACAGGCGCTGAGCAGTACTTC. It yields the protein CASSPTGAEQYF.

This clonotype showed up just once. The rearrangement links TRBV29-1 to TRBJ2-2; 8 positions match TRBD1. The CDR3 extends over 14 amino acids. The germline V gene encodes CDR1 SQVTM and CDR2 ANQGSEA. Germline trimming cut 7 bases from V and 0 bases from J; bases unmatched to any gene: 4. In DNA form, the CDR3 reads TGCAGCGGCGGACAGGGCCCGAACACCGGGGAGCTGTTTTTT. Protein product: CSGGQGPNTGELFF.

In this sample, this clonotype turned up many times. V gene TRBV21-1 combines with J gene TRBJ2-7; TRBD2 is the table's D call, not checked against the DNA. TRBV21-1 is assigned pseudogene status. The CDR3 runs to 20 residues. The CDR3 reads CASSKAGSSGAISGSYEQYF. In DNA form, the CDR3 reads TGTGCCAGCAGCAAAGCGGGGAGTAGCGGGGCCATTTCAGGATCCTACGAGCAGTACTTC.

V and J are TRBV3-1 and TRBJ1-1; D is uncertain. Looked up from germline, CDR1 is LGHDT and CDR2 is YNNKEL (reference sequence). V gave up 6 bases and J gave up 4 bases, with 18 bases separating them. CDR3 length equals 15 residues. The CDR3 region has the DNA TGTGCCAGCAGATTAACTCTCCGGGCAACCACTGAAGCTTTCTTT. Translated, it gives CASRLTLRATTEAFF.

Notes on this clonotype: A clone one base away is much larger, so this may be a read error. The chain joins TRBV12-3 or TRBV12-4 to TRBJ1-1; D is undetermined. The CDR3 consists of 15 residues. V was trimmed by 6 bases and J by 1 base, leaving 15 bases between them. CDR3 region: CASRHDWEQNTEAFF. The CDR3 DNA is TGTGCCAGCAGACACGACTGGGAACAGAACACTGAAGCTTTCTTT.

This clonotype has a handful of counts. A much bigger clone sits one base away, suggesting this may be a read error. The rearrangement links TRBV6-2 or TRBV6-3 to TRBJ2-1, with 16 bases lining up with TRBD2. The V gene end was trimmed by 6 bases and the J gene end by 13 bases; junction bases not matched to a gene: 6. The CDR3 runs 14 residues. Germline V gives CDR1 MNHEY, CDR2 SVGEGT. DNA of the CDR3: TGTGCCAGCAGCTTGGGACTAGCGGGGGGGACCCAGTTCTTC. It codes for CASSLGLAGGTQFF.

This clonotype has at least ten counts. This CDR3 reads CASSSTGTVRDEQYF. The CDR3 coding sequence is TGTGCCAGCAGTTCGACCGGGACAGTTCGGGACGAGCAGTACTTC. The V and J genes are TRBV28 and TRBJ2-7, with 7 bases aligning to TRBD1. The V and J ends lost 4 bases and 5 bases, in that order; junction bases with no gene match: 11. Germline V gene lookup returns CDR1 MDHEN and CDR2 SYDVKM. This CDR3 comprises 15 residues.